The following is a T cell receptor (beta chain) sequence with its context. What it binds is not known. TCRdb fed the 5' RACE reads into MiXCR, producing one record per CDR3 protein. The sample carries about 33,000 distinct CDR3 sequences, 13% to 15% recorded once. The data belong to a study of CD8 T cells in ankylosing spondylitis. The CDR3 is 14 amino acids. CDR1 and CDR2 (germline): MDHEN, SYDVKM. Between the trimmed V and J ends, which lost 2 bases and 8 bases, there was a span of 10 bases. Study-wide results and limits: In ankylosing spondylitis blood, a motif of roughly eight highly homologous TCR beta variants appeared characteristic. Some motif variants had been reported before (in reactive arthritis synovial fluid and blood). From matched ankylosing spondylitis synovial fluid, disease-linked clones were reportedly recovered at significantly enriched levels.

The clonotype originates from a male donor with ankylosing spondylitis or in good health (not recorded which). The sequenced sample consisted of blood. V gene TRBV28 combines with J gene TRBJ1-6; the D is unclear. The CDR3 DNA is TGTGCCAGCAGTTTACAGGTGCCCCATTCACCCCTCCACTTT. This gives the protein CASSLQVPHSPLHF. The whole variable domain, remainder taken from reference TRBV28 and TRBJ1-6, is DVKVTQSSRYLVKRTGEKVFLECVQDMDHENMFWYRQDPGLGLRLIYFSYDVKMKEKGDIPEGYSVSREKKERFSLILESASTNQTSMYLCASSLQVPHSPLHFGNGTRLTVT.